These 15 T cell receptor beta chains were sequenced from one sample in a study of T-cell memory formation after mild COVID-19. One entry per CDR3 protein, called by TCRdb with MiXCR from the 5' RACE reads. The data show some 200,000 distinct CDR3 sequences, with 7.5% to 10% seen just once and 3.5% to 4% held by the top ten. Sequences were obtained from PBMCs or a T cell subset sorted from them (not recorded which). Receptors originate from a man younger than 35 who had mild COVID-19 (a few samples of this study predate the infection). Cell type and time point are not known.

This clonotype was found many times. CDR3: CASRRGGDEQFF. The CDR3 DNA reads TGTGCCAGCAGGAGGGGGGGGGATGAGCAGTTCTTC. The V gene is TRBV2, the J gene TRBJ2-1; weak D call: TRBD2 (7 bases). Germline values: CDR1 SNHLY, CDR2 FYNNEI. The V end lost 6 bases, the J end lost 8 bases, and 11 bases lay between the germline ends. The CDR3 runs to 12 residues.

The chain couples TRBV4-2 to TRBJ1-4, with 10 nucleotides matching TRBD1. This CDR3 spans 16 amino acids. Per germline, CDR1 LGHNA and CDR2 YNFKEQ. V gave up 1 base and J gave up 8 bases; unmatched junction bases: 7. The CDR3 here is CASSQGAGTGDEKLFF. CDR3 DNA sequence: TGTGCCAGCAGCCAAGGGGCCGGGACAGGGGACGAAAAACTGTTTTTT.

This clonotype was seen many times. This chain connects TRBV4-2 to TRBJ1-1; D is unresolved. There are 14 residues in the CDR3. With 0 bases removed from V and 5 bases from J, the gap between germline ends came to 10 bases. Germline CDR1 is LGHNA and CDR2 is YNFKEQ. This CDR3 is CASSQDRVWTEAFF. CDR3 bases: TGTGCCAGCAGCCAAGATCGGGTTTGGACTGAAGCTTTCTTT.

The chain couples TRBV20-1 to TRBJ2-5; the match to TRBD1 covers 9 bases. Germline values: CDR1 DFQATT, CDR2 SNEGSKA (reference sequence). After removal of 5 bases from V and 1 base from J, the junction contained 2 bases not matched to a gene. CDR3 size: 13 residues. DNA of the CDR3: TGCAGTGCTGACAGGGGGACCCAAGAGACCCAGTACTTC. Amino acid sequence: CSADRGTQETQYF.

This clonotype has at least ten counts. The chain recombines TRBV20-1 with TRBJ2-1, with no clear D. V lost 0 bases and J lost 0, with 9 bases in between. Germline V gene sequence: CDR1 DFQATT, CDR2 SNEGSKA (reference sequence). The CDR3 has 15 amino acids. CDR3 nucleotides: TGCAGTGCTAGAGATCCCCGGGCCTCCTACAATGAGCAGTTCTTC. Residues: CSARDPRASYNEQFF.

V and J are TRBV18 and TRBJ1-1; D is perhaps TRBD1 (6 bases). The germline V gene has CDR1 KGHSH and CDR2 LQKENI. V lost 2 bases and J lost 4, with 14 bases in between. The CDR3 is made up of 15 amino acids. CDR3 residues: CASSPSLEGGTEAFF. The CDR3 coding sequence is TGTGCCAGCTCACCATCTCTGGAGGGGGGCACTGAAGCTTTCTTT.

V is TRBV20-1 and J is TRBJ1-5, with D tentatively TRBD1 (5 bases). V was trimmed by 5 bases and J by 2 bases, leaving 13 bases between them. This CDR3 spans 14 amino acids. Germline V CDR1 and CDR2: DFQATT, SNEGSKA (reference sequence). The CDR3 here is CSARGGLGNQPQHF. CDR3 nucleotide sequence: TGCAGTGCTCGCGGGGGTTTAGGCAATCAGCCCCAGCATTTT.

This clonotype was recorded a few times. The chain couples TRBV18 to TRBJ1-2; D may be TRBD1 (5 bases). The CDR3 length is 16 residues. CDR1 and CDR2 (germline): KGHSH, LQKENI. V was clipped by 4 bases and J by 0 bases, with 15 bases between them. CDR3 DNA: TGTGCCAGCTCACAGGGACGCGCCCTGCCTAACTATGGCTACACCTTC. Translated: CASSQGRALPNYGYTF.

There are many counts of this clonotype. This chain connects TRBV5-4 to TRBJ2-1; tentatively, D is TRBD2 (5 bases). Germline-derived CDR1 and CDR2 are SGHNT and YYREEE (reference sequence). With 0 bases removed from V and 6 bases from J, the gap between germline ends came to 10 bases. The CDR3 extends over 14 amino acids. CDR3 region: CASSLELAGNEQFF. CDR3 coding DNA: TGTGCCAGCAGCTTGGAGCTAGCCGGCAATGAGCAGTTCTTC.

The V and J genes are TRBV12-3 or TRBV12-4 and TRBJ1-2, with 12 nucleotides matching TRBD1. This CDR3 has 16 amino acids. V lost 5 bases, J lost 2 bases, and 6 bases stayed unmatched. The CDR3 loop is CASSGTGTGGNYGYTF. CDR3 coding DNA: TGTGCCAGCAGTGGTACCGGGACAGGGGGCAACTATGGCTACACCTTC.

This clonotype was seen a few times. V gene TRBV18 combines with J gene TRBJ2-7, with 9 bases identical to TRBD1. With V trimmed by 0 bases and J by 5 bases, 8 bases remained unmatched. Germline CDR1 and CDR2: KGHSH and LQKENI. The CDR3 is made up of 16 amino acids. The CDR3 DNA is TGTGCCAGCTCACCACCTTCGTCCGGGACAGGGAACGAGCAGTACTTC. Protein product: CASSPPSSGTGNEQYF.

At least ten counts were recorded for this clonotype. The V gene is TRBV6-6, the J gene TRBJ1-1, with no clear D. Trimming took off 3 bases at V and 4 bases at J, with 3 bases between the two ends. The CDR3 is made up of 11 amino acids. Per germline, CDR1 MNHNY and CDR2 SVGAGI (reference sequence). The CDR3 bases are TGTGCCAGCAGTTATGCCACTGAAGCTTTCTTT. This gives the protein CASSYATEAFF.

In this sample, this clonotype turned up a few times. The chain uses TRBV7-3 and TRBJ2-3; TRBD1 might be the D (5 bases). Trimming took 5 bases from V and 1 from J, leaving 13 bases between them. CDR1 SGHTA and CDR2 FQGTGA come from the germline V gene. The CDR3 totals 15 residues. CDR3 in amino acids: CASSLQGHGTDTQYF. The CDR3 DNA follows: TGTGCCAGCAGCCTTCAGGGTCACGGCACAGATACGCAGTATTTT.

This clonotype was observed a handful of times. The CDR3 sequence is CASSLMGTGNSPLHF. For the CDR3, the DNA is TGTGCCAGCAGCTTAATGGGGACGGGGAATTCACCCCTCCACTTT. This chain uses TRBV7-9 with TRBJ1-6; a possible D gene is TRBD1 (5 bases). CDR1 and CDR2 from the germline V gene are SEHNR and FQNEAQ (reference sequence). The V end lost 2 bases, the J end lost 7 bases, and 12 bases lay between the germline ends. CDR3 length equals 15 residues.

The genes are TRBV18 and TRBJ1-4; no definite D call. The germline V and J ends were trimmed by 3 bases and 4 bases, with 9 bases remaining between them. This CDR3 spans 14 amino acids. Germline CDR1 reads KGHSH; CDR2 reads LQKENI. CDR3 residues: CASSPPGINEKLFF. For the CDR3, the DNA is TGTGCCAGCTCACCTCCCGGGATTAATGAAAAACTGTTTTTT.